The 15 T cell receptor beta chains below come from one sample, sequenced in a study of Graves' ophthalmopathy and Graves' hyperthyroidism. RNA transcripts provided the template for amplifying TCR beta CDR3 regions. The workflow started with a first-round RT-PCR run with HTBI primers and then moved on to a second-round multiplex PCR. MiXCR, applied by TCRdb to the multiplex PCR reads, yields one record per CDR3 protein. Found here are 300,000 to 400,000 distinct CDR3 sequences, 17% of them singletons; the top ten hold roughly an eighth. The specimen sequenced was peripheral blood. The receptors shown here come from an adult man with Graves' ophthalmopathy.

The chain has TRBV6-5 and TRBJ1-2; D gene uncertain. Germline lookup yields CDR1 MNHEY and CDR2 SVGAGI. The CDR3 runs to 13 residues. Trimming left V 4 bases short and J 3 bases short, with 9 bases between. CDR3 in DNA: TGTGCCAGCAGTTCGAGCGAGTACTATGGCTACACCTTC. Translated: CASSSSEYYGYTF.

This clonotype has ten or more counts. The rearrangement links TRBV30 to TRBJ1-1; 8 nucleotides line up with TRBD1. The CDR3 runs 14 residues. Germline values: CDR1 GTSNPN, CDR2 SVGIG (reference sequence). V was clipped by 3 bases and J by 5 bases; unmatched bases: 8. The CDR3 DNA reads TGTGCCTGGAGCTTTGGCCAGGGGGCGACTGAAGCTTTCTTT. The encoded protein is CAWSFGQGATEAFF.

This clonotype was detected only a few times. The chain recombines TRBV6-2 or TRBV6-3 with TRBJ2-7, with 9 bases lining up with TRBD1. Germline-derived CDR1 and CDR2 are MNHEY and SVGEGT. This CDR3 is 15 amino acids long. V lost 5 bases and J lost 3; bases outside the gene matches: 8. The CDR3 DNA follows: TGTGCCAGCAGTGGCCAGGACAGGGGAGACTACGAGCAGTACTTC. The encoded protein is CASSGQDRGDYEQYF.

Many counts were recorded for this clonotype. The chain carries TRBV28 and TRBJ1-5, with D unclear. The CDR3 is 14 amino acids. With 7 bases removed from V and 9 bases from J, the gap between germline ends came to 19 bases. Per the germline V gene, CDR1 is MDHEN and CDR2 is SYDVKM. The CDR3 DNA reads TGTGCCAGCACCATAGGGTTAGTACGGTGGCCCCAGCATTTT. Protein product: CASTIGLVRWPQHF.

V usage is TRBV13 and J usage is TRBJ1-1, with D maybe TRBD1 (6 bases). V was cut by 6 bases and J by 1 base, with 12 bases left in between. The CDR3 runs to 14 residues. Germline-derived CDR1 and CDR2 are PRHDT and FYEKMQ (reference sequence). CDR3 amino acids: CASRETGQNTEAFF. In DNA form, the CDR3 reads TGTGCCAGCAGGGAGACAGGTCAGAACACTGAAGCTTTCTTT.

This clonotype came up many times. The chain recombines TRBV10-3 with TRBJ2-2; D gene unclear. CDR1 is ENHRY, CDR2 SYGVKD, per germline. The CDR3 has 13 amino acids. The germline V and J ends were trimmed by 7 bases and 0 bases, with 6 bases remaining between them. DNA of the CDR3: TGTGCCATCACGAGTCCGAACACCGGGGAGCTGTTTTTT. Protein sequence: CAITSPNTGELFF.

This clonotype has a count of ten or more. This chain uses TRBV4-1 with TRBJ1-1; TRBD1 matches 12 bases. CDR1 is MGHRA, CDR2 YSYEKL, per germline. The CDR3 covers 16 residues. The ends lost 4 bases at V and 5 bases at J; junction bases unmatched: 8. The CDR3 is CASSPPRDRGLTEAFF. The CDR3, as DNA: TGCGCCAGCAGCCCTCCGCGGGACAGGGGGCTTACTGAAGCTTTCTTT.

This clonotype was seen at least ten times. The genes are TRBV19 and TRBJ2-7; D assignment may be TRBD1 or TRBD2 (5 bases each). The CDR3 runs 15 residues. The germline V gene has CDR1 LNHDA and CDR2 SQIVND (reference sequence). The V and J ends lost 3 bases and 2 bases respectively, with 14 bases between them. The CDR3 loop reads CASSMMTWGPYEQYF. In DNA, the CDR3 is TGTGCCAGTAGTATGATGACGTGGGGACCCTACGAGCAGTACTTC.

This clonotype was detected many times. This sequence joins TRBV4-1 and TRBJ1-1; a weak D match, TRBD1 (6 bases). Trimming took 5 bases from V and 0 from J, leaving 16 bases between them. The germline CDR1 and CDR2 sequences are MGHRA and YSYEKL. The CDR3 has 16 residues. CDR3 sequence: CASSGGGRRLNTEAFF. Here the CDR3 DNA reads TGCGCCAGCAGCGGGGGCGGCAGGCGATTGAACACTGAAGCTTTCTTT.

There are many counts of this clonotype. The rearrangement uses TRBV10-3 and TRBJ2-6; TRBD2 aligns across 7 bases. This CDR3 has 15 residues. The germline V gene has CDR1 ENHRY and CDR2 SYGVKD. The V and J ends lost 3 bases and 2 bases, in that order; junction bases with no gene match: 1. CDR3 sequence (DNA): TGTGCCATCAGTGACAGCGGGACTGGGGCCAACGTCCTGACTTTC. Protein product: CAISDSGTGANVLTF.

This clonotype has a count of ten or more. The chain combines TRBV6-6 with TRBJ1-5; a possible D gene is TRBD1 (5 bases). Germline values: CDR1 MNHNY, CDR2 SVGAGI (reference sequence). The CDR3 runs 13 residues. V was shortened by 6 bases and J by 10 bases, with 16 bases between the two germline ends. The CDR3 DNA is TGTGCCAGCAGATTGGGACTCCCGTTCCCCCAGCATTTT. Its protein is CASRLGLPFPQHF.

This clonotype was detected ten times or more. The chain employs TRBV30 and TRBJ2-7, with D possibly matching TRBD2 (6 bases). The CDR3 is 13 amino acids. V was shortened by 3 bases and J by 2 bases, with 11 bases between the two germline ends. Per germline, CDR1 GTSNPN and CDR2 SVGIG (reference sequence). The CDR3 DNA reads as TGTGCCTGGAGCCCTAGCGTACCCTACGAGCAGTACTTC. Its translation is CAWSPSVPYEQYF. The variable domain in full, completed from reference TRBV30 and TRBJ2-7, reads SQTIHQWPATLVQPVGSPLSLECTVEGTSNPNLYWYRQAAGRGLQLLFYSVGIGQISSEVPQNLSASRPQDRQFILSSKKLLLSDSGFYLCAWSPSVPYEQYFGPGTRLTVT.

This clonotype was seen a handful of times. Mismatch with germline at one junction end may stem from a read error. The V and J genes are TRBV6-1 and TRBJ1-2; perhaps TRBD1 as D (5 bases). CDR3 length: 14 amino acids. The germline V gene encodes CDR1 MNHNS and CDR2 SASEGT. The CDR3: CASSKVRATYGYIF. The CDR3 DNA follows: TGTGCCAGCAGCAAGGTCAGGGCGACCTATGGCTACATCTTC.

This clonotype was detected many times. V and J are TRBV27 and TRBJ1-6, with TRBD1 as a possible D gene (5 bases). Looked up from germline, CDR1 is MNHEY and CDR2 is SMNVEV (reference sequence). Deletions cut 3 bases from V and 7 bases from J, with 16 bases between. CDR3 length: 16 residues. CDR3 residues: CASSFLTGTGNSPLHF. Written as DNA, the CDR3 is TGTGCCAGCAGTTTCCTCACCGGGACTGGGAATTCACCCCTCCACTTT.

Many counts were recorded for this clonotype. The chain is built from TRBV6-5 and TRBJ2-5; 10 bases are a match to TRBD2. Trimming at V came to 4 bases and at J to 5 bases, leaving 7 bases not matched to a gene. Germline V gene sequence: CDR1 MNHEY, CDR2 SVGAGI. This CDR3 comprises 15 residues. The CDR3 spells CASSFLAGEAETQYF. Written as DNA, the CDR3 is TGTGCCAGCAGTTTCCTAGCGGGAGAGGCTGAGACCCAGTACTTC.